This T cell receptor (beta chain) was sequenced during a study of tumor-infiltrating lymphocytes in primary liver carcinoma. The template, roughly 0.45 ug total RNA, yielded TCR beta cDNA made with a constant-region primer. Sequencing libraries for TCR beta derived from three nested multiplex PCR rounds that used slightly modified ARM-PCR. Rounds one and two of PCR, each of 10 cycles, were primed with TRBV1-TRBV30 forward primers and a C-beta reverse primer. TCRdb re-derived calls from the multiplex PCR reads in MiXCR, one entry per CDR3 protein. The profile shows about 190,000 distinct CDR3 sequences, 85% of them singletons. Scientists recovered RNA and DNA together from roughly 18-30 mg of unsorted bulk tissue. With respect to this clonotype: In this CDR3 the conserved last residue, phenylalanine or tryptophan, is missing, so a read error is likely.

This CDR3 contains 13 residues. Germline V gene lookup returns CDR1 SGHAT and CDR2 FQDESV (reference sequence). Sequenced: tumor tissue from primary liver carcinoma. The V and J genes are TRBV11-1 and TRBJ2-5; no reliable D call. The origin of this receptor is a man in his forties with primary liver carcinoma and hepatitis B virus infection. The CDR3 DNA reads as TGTGCCAGCAACTTAGTACTTGGAGAGACCCAGTACTAC. This codes for CASNLVLGETQYY.